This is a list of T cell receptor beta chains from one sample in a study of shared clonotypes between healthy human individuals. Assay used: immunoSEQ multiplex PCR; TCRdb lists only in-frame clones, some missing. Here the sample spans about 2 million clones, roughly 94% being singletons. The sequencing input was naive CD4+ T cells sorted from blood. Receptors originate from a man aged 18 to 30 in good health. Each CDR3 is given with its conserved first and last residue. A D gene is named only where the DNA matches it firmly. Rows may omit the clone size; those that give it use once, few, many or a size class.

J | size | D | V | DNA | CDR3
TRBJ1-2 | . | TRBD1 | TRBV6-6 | TGTGCCAGCAGTTACTCGTTGGACAGGGCCTATGGCTACACCTTC | CASSYSLDRAYGYTF
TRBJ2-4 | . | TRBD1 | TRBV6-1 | TGTGCCGCCGGGACAGCCATAGCCAAAAACATTCAGTACTTC | CAAGTAIAKNIQYF
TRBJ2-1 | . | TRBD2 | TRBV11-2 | TGTGCCAGCAGCTTAGATACCCTAGCGGGGTCCTACAATGAGCAGTTCTTC | CASSLDTLAGSYNEQFF
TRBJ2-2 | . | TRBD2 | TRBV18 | TGTGCCAGCTCACCAGGACTAGCGGGAGAGGGCACCGGGGAGCTGTTTTTT | CASSPGLAGEGTGELFF
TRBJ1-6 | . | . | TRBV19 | TGTGCCAGCCGGGACACAAATTCACCCCTCCACTTT | CASRDTNSPLHF
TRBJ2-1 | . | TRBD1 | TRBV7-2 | TGTGCCAGCAGCTTAGACAGGGGGTCCTACAATGAGCAGTTCTTC | CASSLDRGSYNEQFF
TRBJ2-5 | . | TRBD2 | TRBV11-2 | TGTGCCAGCAGCTTAGGGACTAGCGGGAGGTACCAAGAGACCCAGTACTTC | CASSLGTSGRYQETQYF
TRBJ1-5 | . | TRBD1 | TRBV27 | TGTGCCAGCAGGGGGGACAGGGTTAATCAGCCCCAGCATTTT | CASRGDRVNQPQHF
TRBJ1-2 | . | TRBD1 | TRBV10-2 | TGCGCCAGCAGTGAGTCAGGGACAGGGGGCGCGATTAATGGCTACACCTTC | CASSESGTGGAINGYTF
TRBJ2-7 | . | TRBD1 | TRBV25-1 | TGTGCCAGCAGTGAATGGTTGGACAGGGGAAACGAGCAGTACTTC | CASSEWLDRGNEQYF
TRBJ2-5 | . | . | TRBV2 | TGTGCCAGCAGTTTCGGGGGGCGCCGGGAGACCCAGTACTTC | CASSFGGRRETQYF
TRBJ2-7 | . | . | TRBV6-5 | TGTGCCAGCAGTTACTCTAAGGCGGGATCCACAGCTGAGCAGTACTTC | CASSYSKAGSTAEQYF
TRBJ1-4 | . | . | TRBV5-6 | TGTGCCAGCAGCTCGAGGGGCCGATCCGGTGAACTGTTTTTT | CASSSRGRSGELFF
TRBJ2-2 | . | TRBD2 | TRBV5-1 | TGCGCCAGCAGCTTGGGCGGGAGAATAGCCGGGGAGCTGTTTTTT | CASSLGGRIAGELFF
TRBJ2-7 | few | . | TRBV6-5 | TGTGCCAGCAGTTACGGGCCGACCTACGAGCAGTACTTC | CASSYGPTYEQYF
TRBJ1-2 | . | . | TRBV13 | TGTGCCAGCAGCTCTGGTGGATATGGCTACACCTTC | CASSSGGYGYTF
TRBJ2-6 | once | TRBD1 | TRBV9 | TGTGCCAGCAGCGTAGTTTGGGGACAGGCCTCGCCTGGGGCCAACGTCCTGACTTTC | CASSVVWGQASPGANVLTF
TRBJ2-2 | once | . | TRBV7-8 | TGTGCCAGCAGCTTAGGCCAGATGTACACCGGGGAGCTGTTTTTT | CASSLGQMYTGELFF
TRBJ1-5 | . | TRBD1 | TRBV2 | TGTGCCAGCAGTGAGGGACAGATCTTCGGGCCCCAGCATTTT | CASSEGQIFGPQHF
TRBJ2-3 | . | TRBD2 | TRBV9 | TGTGCCAGCAGCAGGACTAGCCAAAGCACAGATACGCAGTATTTT | CASSRTSQSTDTQYF
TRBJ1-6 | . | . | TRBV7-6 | TGTGCCAGCACCGGGGGCTATAATTCACCCCTCCACTTT | CASTGGYNSPLHF
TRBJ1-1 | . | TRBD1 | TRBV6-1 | TGTGCCAGCAGTGAAGCGGGACAGGGGAACACTGAAGCTTTCTTT | CASSEAGQGNTEAFF
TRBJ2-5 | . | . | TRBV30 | TGTGCCTGGAGTGAGCCTGGGGGCCAAGAGACCCAGTACTTC | CAWSEPGGQETQYF
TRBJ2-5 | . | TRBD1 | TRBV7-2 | TGTGCCAGCAGCTTAGATGCCAGGGGGCACGAGACCCAGTACTTC | CASSLDARGHETQYF
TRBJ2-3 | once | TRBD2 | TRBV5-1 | TGCGCCAGCAGCTATGCCGGGACTAGCGGCACAGATACGCAGTATTTT | CASSYAGTSGTDTQYF
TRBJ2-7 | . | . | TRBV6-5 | TGTGCCAGCAGTTACTTTGACGGTGGGAGCTCCTACGAGCAGTACTTC | CASSYFDGGSSYEQYF
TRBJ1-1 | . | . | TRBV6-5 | TGTGCCAGCAAAAGGGGCCCGAACACTGAAGCTTTCTTT | CASKRGPNTEAFF
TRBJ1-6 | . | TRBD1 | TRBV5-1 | TGCGCCAGCAGCATGCGGACAGGTCGGGATTCACCCCTCCACTTT | CASSMRTGRDSPLHF
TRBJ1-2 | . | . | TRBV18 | TGTGCCAGCTCCTGGGACCTCCCATGGGATGGCTACACCTTC | CASSWDLPWDGYTF
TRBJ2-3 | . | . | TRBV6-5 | TGTGCCAGCAGTTACTCGACGACGGGAAGCACAGATACGCAGTATTTT | CASSYSTTGSTDTQYF
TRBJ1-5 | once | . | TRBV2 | TGTGCCAGCAGCGAGGAAGGGGGGAGAAATCAGCCCCAGCATTTT | CASSEEGGRNQPQHF
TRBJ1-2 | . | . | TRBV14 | TGTGCCAGCAGCCAAGAGGCGGCAGGGTTGGTCTATGGCTACACCTTC | CASSQEAAGLVYGYTF
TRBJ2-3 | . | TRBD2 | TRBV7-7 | TGTGCTAGCAGCGCGACTAGCGGGAGTTCAGATACGCAGTATTTT | CASSATSGSSDTQYF